This T cell receptor (beta chain) was sequenced for a study of CD8 T cells in Susac syndrome. Germline V gene data show CDR1 as MDHEN and CDR2 as SYDVKM. The CDR3 sequence is 17 residues long. V was shortened by 3 bases and J by 2 bases, with 19 bases between the two germline ends. Random hexamers primed reverse transcription of about 0.5 to 1 ug RNA. The method of amplification for TCR beta CDR3 was immunoSEQ multiplex PCR, covering 54 Vbeta and 13 Jbeta. TCRdb ran MiXCR on the immunoSEQ multiplex PCR reads and lists one entry per CDR3 protein. The sample holds more than 85,000 distinct CDR3 sequences, roughly 95% seen once.

This TCR was sampled from a human donor in good health. This chain joins TRBV28 and TRBJ2-5, with a possible D match to TRBD1 (5 bases). Sequencing was performed on CD4+ T cells from PBMCs. CDR3: CASSFGDRLLPQETQYF. The CDR3 DNA reads as TGTGCCAGCAGTTTTGGAGACAGATTATTACCACAAGAGACCCAGTACTTC.